This entry lists 8 T cell receptor beta chains sequenced from one sample in a study of blood T cells in healthy people across ages (dated by TCRdb to 2013 to 2016). Libraries came from 5' RACE. Sequenced using an Illumina HiSeq 2500. A second PCR of about 6 to 11 cycles was performed with a sample-barcoded 5' primer and a J-beta primer mix. The public sequencing data were trimmed at Q25 with fastp and processed into clonotypes with MiXCR by TCRdb, which kept only in-frame beta chains. Entries are consolidated by CDR3 protein sequence, retaining the most common genes and DNA. The sample table shows some 750,000 distinct CDR3 sequences, and 20% to 25% are seen once. The ten most abundant clones make up about 22% of the sample. Input material: blood. These receptors were collected from a man in his 70s in good health.

This clonotype was counted at least ten times. The genes are TRBV11-2 and TRBJ2-3, with D possibly TRBD1 on 6 matching bases. The CDR3 is 16 residues long. Germline CDR1 is SGHAT and CDR2 is FQNNGV. With 4 bases removed from V and 8 bases from J, the gap between germline ends came to 22 bases. This CDR3 reads CASSSGLWATQGTQYF. In DNA, the CDR3 is TGTGCCAGCAGCTCGGGCCTTTGGGCCACACAGGGTACGCAGTATTTT.

V gene TRBV20-1 combines with J gene TRBJ2-1; TRBD2 matches at 9 bases. This CDR3 spans 14 amino acids. Trimming took 5 bases from V and 2 from J; bases not matched to a gene: 4. Per germline, CDR1 DFQATT and CDR2 SNEGSKA (reference sequence). The CDR3 DNA follows: TGCAGTGCTCTTATAGCGGGGGCCTACAATGAGCAGTTCTTC. Amino acid sequence: CSALIAGAYNEQFF.

The CDR3 DNA reads as TGTGCCAGCACCCAGGGGACTAGCGGGGACAATGAGCAGTTCTTC. Protein sequence: CASTQGTSGDNEQFF. The chain uses TRBV12-3 or TRBV12-4 and TRBJ2-1; 13 bases are a match to TRBD2. This CDR3 region has 15 residues. After removal of 7 bases from V and 5 bases from J, the junction contained 5 bases not matched to a gene.

The chain uses TRBV6-1 and TRBJ1-4, with no clear D. The CDR3 extends over 14 amino acids. CDR1 and CDR2 from the germline V gene are MNHNS and SASEGT. Trimming shortened V by 7 bases and J by 2 bases, and 11 bases separated the two germline ends. In nucleotides, the CDR3 is TGTGCCAGCACTAGAGAGAGGACTAATGAAAAACTGTTTTTT. It yields the protein CASTRERTNEKLFF.

This clonotype was counted between two and nine times. This chain joins TRBV25-1 and TRBJ2-1; D is ambiguous. The CDR3 totals 14 residues. Germline lookup yields CDR1 MGHDK and CDR2 SYGVNS. Trimming shortened V by 1 base and J by 7 bases, and 11 bases separated the two germline ends. The CDR3 sequence is CASSEWGQGNEQFF. The CDR3 nucleotides are TGTGCCAGCAGTGAATGGGGTCAAGGGAATGAGCAGTTCTTC.

This clonotype was observed a few times. This chain links TRBV7-8 with TRBJ1-4, with D tentatively TRBD1 (5 bases). The V and J ends lost 1 base and 1 base respectively, with 10 bases between them. Germline V lookup: CDR1 SGHVS, CDR2 FQNEAQ. The CDR3 covers 16 residues. DNA for the CDR3: TGTGCCAGCAGCTTAGGGGGCTCTCGAACTAATGAAAAACTGTTTTTT. The encoded protein is CASSLGGSRTNEKLFF.

The chain joins TRBV19 to TRBJ2-7; 7 bases fit TRBD1. Gene TRBJ2-5 matches the end of the DNA better, so the J call may be wrong. In germline, CDR1 is LNHDA, CDR2 SQIVND (reference sequence). The CDR3 contains 17 residues. This chain's CDR3 is CASSTASDRAYQETQYF. DNA for the CDR3: TGTGCCAGTAGTACCGCCAGCGACAGGGCTTACCAAGAGACCCAGTACTTC.

V and J are TRBV27 and TRBJ1-2; perhaps TRBD1 as D (5 bases). V was cut by 2 bases and J by 6 bases, with 13 bases left in between. The V gene's germline CDR1 is MNHEY and CDR2 SMNVEV (reference sequence). The CDR3 runs 14 residues. The CDR3 is CASSLLPGRDGYTF. The DNA for the CDR3 is TGTGCCAGCAGTTTACTTCCAGGGAGGGATGGCTACACCTTC.